The 27 T cell receptor beta chains in this list originate from one sample, sequenced in a study of blood T cell repertoires in COVID-19. The repertoire was sequenced with immunoSEQ multiplex PCR; TCRdb's copy has only in-frame clones and lacks some. The table records more than 300,000 clones, roughly nine tenths of them present only once. The source material was PBMCs or T cells enriched from blood (not recorded which). The receptors stem from a woman aged 40 to 50 who had been exposed to COVID-19.

V usage is TRBV19 and J usage is TRBJ2-5; tentative D call: TRBD2 (7 bases). Trimming left V 1 base short and J 2 bases short, with 11 bases between. The CDR3 consists of 15 residues. Germline V gene sequence: CDR1 LNHDA, CDR2 SQIVND (reference sequence). The CDR3 loop reads CASSIGGGGQETQYF. The CDR3 bases are TGTGCCAGTAGTATAGGAGGGGGGGGGCAAGAGACCCAGTACTTC.

This chain uses TRBV4-3 with TRBJ1-2; D not certain. Germline loops: CDR1 LGHNA, CDR2 YSLEER. Trimming shortened V by 0 bases and J by 7 bases, and 12 bases separated the two germline ends. The CDR3 extends over 14 amino acids. The CDR3 region is CASSQEEGRAGYTF. DNA of the CDR3: TGCGCCAGCAGCCAAGAGGAGGGAAGGGCTGGCTACACCTTC.

This clone has a single count. The genes are TRBV25-1 and TRBJ1-5; TRBD1 is a possible D gene (6 bases). CDR3 length equals 15 residues. Germline CDR1 is MGHDK and CDR2 is SYGVNS. Trimming removed 3 bases from V and 0 bases from J, with 9 bases in between. The CDR3 DNA reads as TGTGCCAGCAGTGAGACAGGTAATAGCAATCAGCCCCAGCATTTT. It encodes CASSETGNSNQPQHF.

The CDR3 region is CASSLAEDTGELFF. As DNA, the CDR3 is TGCGCCAGCAGCTTGGCCGAGGACACCGGGGAGCTGTTTTTT. The rearrangement uses TRBV5-1 and TRBJ2-2; D not certain. This CDR3 spans 14 amino acids. V gave up 0 bases and J gave up 3 bases, with 6 bases separating them. From germline, CDR1 is SGHRS and CDR2 YFSETQ. Combining the CDR3 with reference TRBV5-1 and TRBJ2-2 gives the whole variable domain KAGVTQTPRYLIKTRGQQVTLSCSPISGHRSVSWYQQTPGQGLQFLFEYFSETQRNKGNFPGRFSGRQFSNSRSEMNVSTLELGDSALYLCASSLAEDTGELFFGEGSRLTVL.

The chain combines TRBV7-9 with TRBJ1-5; no firm D call. V lost 5 bases and J 2 bases, leaving 10 bases between the germline ends. This CDR3 contains 14 residues. The germline gives CDR1 SEHNR, CDR2 FQNEAQ (reference sequence). The CDR3 DNA reads TGTGCCAGCAGCGCGAAATCGGGCAATCAGCCCCAGCATTTT. It yields the protein CASSAKSGNQPQHF.

This chain uses TRBV7-6 with TRBJ1-2, with 8 positions matching TRBD1. Looked up from germline, CDR1 is SGHVS and CDR2 is FNYEAQ. The CDR3 is 16 amino acids. V gave up 2 bases and J gave up 0 bases; unmatched junction bases: 5. CDR3 bases: TGTGCCAGCAGCTTACTGACAGGGGTATCTAACTATGGCTACACCTTC. Protein: CASSLLTGVSNYGYTF.

The rearrangement joins TRBV15 to TRBJ1-1; D might be TRBD1 (5 bases). Trimming stripped 0 bases from V and 0 bases from J, with 11 bases between. This CDR3 is built from 16 residues. Per germline, CDR1 LNHNV and CDR2 YYDKDF (reference sequence). The CDR3 coding sequence is TGTGCCACCAGCAGAGACCCTCCGGGGGTGAACACTGAAGCTTTCTTT. Its protein is CATSRDPPGVNTEAFF.

This clone was observed a few times. This chain uses TRBV10-1 with TRBJ1-3; D is unclear. The CDR3 is 14 amino acids. The germline CDR1 and CDR2 sequences are WNHNN and SYGVQD (reference sequence). The germline V and J ends were trimmed by 4 bases and 9 bases, with 16 bases remaining between them. CDR3 protein: CASSGQGGRGTIYF. The CDR3 coding sequence is TGCGCCAGCAGTGGACAAGGAGGTCGAGGCACCATATATTTT.

The chain is built from TRBV13 and TRBJ2-1; 12 bases line up with TRBD2. This CDR3 has 20 amino acids. Trimming took 2 bases from V and 3 from J; bases not matched to a gene: 14. Looked up from germline, CDR1 is PRHDT and CDR2 is FYEKMQ (reference sequence). CDR3 nucleotide sequence: TGTGCCAGCAGCTTATACGTCCGGACTAGCGGGAAAACAGTCTACAATGAGCAGTTCTTC. Amino acid sequence: CASSLYVRTSGKTVYNEQFF.

CDR3 in amino acids: CSVSEPYPWGYTF. The CDR3 region has the DNA TGCAGCGTTTCGGAGCCTTATCCTTGGGGCTACACCTTC. This rearrangement joins TRBV29-1 to TRBJ1-2; D gene unclear. The CDR3 loop spans 13 amino acids. With 5 bases removed from V and 8 bases from J, the gap between germline ends came to 18 bases. CDR1 SQVTM and CDR2 ANQGSEA come from the germline V gene.

V and J are TRBV2 and TRBJ1-1; 9 nucleotides line up with TRBD1. The CDR3 consists of 11 residues. Per the germline V gene, CDR1 is SNHLY and CDR2 is FYNNEI. Losses at the gene ends were 10 bases for V and 6 bases for J; bases not matched to a gene: 3. CDR3 coding DNA: TGTGCCACGACAGGGGGATCTGAAGCTTTCTTT. Translated: CATTGGSEAFF.

The CDR3 is CASSPHTKSTDTQYF. The CDR3 DNA sequence: TGTGCCAGCAGCCCCCATACAAAAAGCACAGATACGCAGTATTTT. The chain links TRBV3-1 (or the pseudogene TRBV3-2) to TRBJ2-3; D not resolved. CDR1 LGHDT and CDR2 YNNKEL come from the germline V gene (reference sequence). This CDR3 has 15 amino acids. V dropped 4 bases and J dropped 0 bases, with 11 bases sitting between them.

The chain carries TRBV29-1 and TRBJ1-1; TRBD1 agrees at 7 bases. This CDR3 comprises 13 residues. Germline CDR1 reads SQVTM; CDR2 reads ANQGSEA. V lost 4 bases, J lost 0 bases, and 2 bases stayed unmatched. CDR3 in amino acids: CSVATGLNTEAFF. In DNA form, the CDR3 reads TGCAGCGTTGCGACAGGGCTGAACACTGAAGCTTTCTTT.

V gene TRBV5-1 combines with J gene TRBJ2-3; the D gene is possibly TRBD2 (5 bases). Trimming took 5 bases from V and 4 from J, leaving 29 bases between them. From germline, CDR1 is SGHRS and CDR2 YFSETQ. This CDR3 is built from 19 residues. CDR3 sequence (DNA): TGCGCCAGCAGGTGGGTCGGGAAAGGCCGATTTGAAATAGCAGATACGCAGTATTTT. Translated, it gives CASRWVGKGRFEIADTQYF. Full variable domain (remainder filled in from reference TRBV5-1 and TRBJ2-3): KAGVTQTPRYLIKTRGQQVTLSCSPISGHRSVSWYQQTPGQGLQFLFEYFSETQRNKGNFPGRFSGRQFSNSRSEMNVSTLELGDSALYLCASRWVGKGRFEIADTQYFGPGTRLTVL.

The V call is TRBV15, the J call TRBJ1-1, with 9 positions matching TRBD1. Per the germline V gene, CDR1 is LNHNV and CDR2 is YYDKDF (reference sequence). Losses at the gene ends were 0 bases for V and 1 base for J; bases not matched to a gene: 0. The CDR3 sequence is 15 residues long. The CDR3 bases are TGTGCCACCAGCAGAGAGGGACAGGGGAACACTGAAGCTTTCTTT. Translation: CATSREGQGNTEAFF.

This rearrangement joins TRBV12-3 or TRBV12-4 to TRBJ2-7, with D tentatively TRBD2 (6 bases). The CDR3 totals 13 residues. Trimming removed 5 bases at V and 4 bases at J, with 12 bases between. This CDR3 is CASSRTEGYEQYF. The CDR3, as DNA: TGTGCCAGCAGTCGCACGGAGGGTTACGAGCAGTACTTC.

The gene calls are TRBV5-6 and TRBJ1-5, with D unclear. The V and J ends lost 0 bases and 0 bases respectively, with 7 bases between them. Germline-derived CDR1 and CDR2 are SGHDT and YYEEEE. CDR3 length: 15 residues. For the CDR3, the DNA is TGTGCCAGCAGCTTGGGCACCTATAGCAATCAGCCCCAGCATTTT. Its protein product is CASSLGTYSNQPQHF. Using reference TRBV5-6 and TRBJ1-5 for the parts outside the CDR3, the full variable domain is DAGVTQSPTHLIKTRGQQVTLRCSPKSGHDTVSWYQQALGQGPQFIFQYYEEEERQRGNFPDRFSGHQFPNYSSELNVNALLLGDSALYLCASSLGTYSNQPQHFGDGTRLSIL.

V is TRBV5-1 and J is TRBJ1-2; D gene ambiguous. Trimming cost V 2 bases and J 5 bases, with 10 bases left between them. CDR3 size: 13 residues. The germline CDR1 and CDR2 sequences are SGHRS and YFSETQ. The CDR3 DNA sequence: TGCGCCAGCAGCTTAACGGGGATTTATGGCTACACCTTC. This encodes CASSLTGIYGYTF. Using reference TRBV5-1 and TRBJ1-2 for the parts outside the CDR3, the full variable domain is KAGVTQTPRYLIKTRGQQVTLSCSPISGHRSVSWYQQTPGQGLQFLFEYFSETQRNKGNFPGRFSGRQFSNSRSEMNVSTLELGDSALYLCASSLTGIYGYTFGSGTRLTVV.

The chain has TRBV12-5 and TRBJ2-7, with D unresolved. V shed 7 bases and J shed 3 bases, with 7 bases lying between them. The CDR3 has 11 amino acids. Germline V gene lookup returns CDR1 LGHNT and CDR2 FRNRAP. DNA for the CDR3: TGTGCTAGTGTGGCGGTCTACGAGCAGTACTTC. This gives the protein CASVAVYEQYF. Full variable domain (rest looked up from reference TRBV12-5 and TRBJ2-7): DARVTQTPRHKVTEMGQEVTMRCQPILGHNTVFWYRQTMMQGLELLAYFRNRAPLDDSGMPKDRFSAEMPDATLATLKIQPSEPRDSAVYFCASVAVYEQYFGPGTRLTVT.

The chain joins TRBV27 to TRBJ2-1; 7 bases are shared with TRBD2. The V segment lost 5 bases and the J segment 12 bases; nucleotides outside the gene matches: 4. The germline V gene has CDR1 MNHEY and CDR2 SMNVEV (reference sequence). This CDR3 has 11 amino acids. The CDR3 protein is CASSQGLVQFF. The DNA of the CDR3 is TGTGCCAGCAGTCAAGGACTAGTGCAGTTCTTC.

V is TRBV5-6 and J is TRBJ2-3, with 9 bases that match TRBD2. Losses at the gene ends were 2 bases for V and 4 bases for J; bases not matched to a gene: 8. Germline V lookup: CDR1 SGHDT, CDR2 YYEEEE. This CDR3 contains 16 residues. The DNA for the CDR3 is TGTGCCAGCAGCTTATTAGCGGGGGATCGATCAGATACGCAGTATTTT. Its protein product is CASSLLAGDRSDTQYF.

The gene calls are TRBV5-4 and TRBJ1-2, with 7 bases fitting TRBD1. The CDR3 runs to 13 residues. Germline V gene data show CDR1 as SGHNT and CDR2 as YYREEE (reference sequence). Unmatched junction bases numbered 2, after V lost 2 bases and J lost 4 bases. CDR3 sequence: CASSLQGPYGYTF. The CDR3 coding sequence is TGTGCCAGCAGCTTACAGGGGCCCTATGGCTACACCTTC.

The chain couples TRBV18 to TRBJ2-7, with D possibly TRBD1 on 6 matching bases. This CDR3 comprises 14 residues. Germline V CDR1 and CDR2: KGHSH, LQKENI. V was pared by 3 bases and J by 3 bases, with 12 bases between. For the CDR3, the DNA is TGTGCCAGCTCACCTCGGGACACCTACTACGAGCAGTACTTC. Translated, it gives CASSPRDTYYEQYF.

The rearrangement uses TRBV10-3 and TRBJ2-3; TRBD2 aligns across 12 bases. CDR3 length equals 18 residues. J lost 3 bases, V lost 3 bases, and 10 bases had no gene match. From germline, CDR1 is ENHRY and CDR2 SYGVKD. In nucleotides, the CDR3 is TGTGCCATCAGTGAAAAAGTCGCTAGCGGGAGGGGGACAGATACGCAGTATTTT. Residues: CAISEKVASGRGTDTQYF.

This chain joins TRBV3-1 (or the pseudogene TRBV3-2) and TRBJ1-1; a possible D gene is TRBD1 (6 bases). V lost 1 base, J lost 1 base, and 16 bases lay in between. Germline V gene data show CDR1 as LGHDT and CDR2 as YNNKEL (reference sequence). The CDR3 is made up of 17 amino acids. CDR3: CASSQAPTGRANTEAFF. CDR3 nucleotides: TGTGCCAGCAGCCAAGCCCCGACAGGAAGGGCGAACACTGAAGCTTTCTTT.

This clone was recorded only once. This rearrangement joins TRBV30 to TRBJ1-1; D is perhaps TRBD1 (6 bases). The V end was cut by 3 bases, the J end by 0 bases, with 14 bases between. The CDR3 runs 15 residues. Looked up from germline, CDR1 is GTSNPN and CDR2 is SVGIG (reference sequence). In nucleotides, the CDR3 is TGTGCCTGGAGGGGATTGGGACACTTGAACACTGAAGCTTTCTTT. Its protein is CAWRGLGHLNTEAFF.

The chain couples TRBV6-5 to TRBJ2-5; perhaps TRBD2 as D (7 bases). The CDR3 totals 14 residues. Between the trimmed V and J ends, which lost 8 bases and 6 bases, there was a span of 19 bases. Looked up from germline, CDR1 is MNHEY and CDR2 is SVGAGI. The CDR3 protein is CASGLRGQEQTQYF. The CDR3 bases are TGTGCCAGCGGTCTGCGGGGGCAGGAACAGACCCAGTACTTC.